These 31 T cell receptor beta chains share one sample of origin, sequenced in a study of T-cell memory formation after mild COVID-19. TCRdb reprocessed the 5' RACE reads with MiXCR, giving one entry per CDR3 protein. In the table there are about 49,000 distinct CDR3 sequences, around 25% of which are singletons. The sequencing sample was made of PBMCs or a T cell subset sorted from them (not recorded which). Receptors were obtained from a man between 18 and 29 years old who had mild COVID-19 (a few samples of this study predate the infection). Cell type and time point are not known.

DNA of the CDR3: TGTGCCAGCAGTTGGGGGGGACCCAATCAGCCCCAGCATTTT. This encodes CASSWGGPNQPQHF. The gene calls are TRBV27 and TRBJ1-5; D is perhaps TRBD1 (5 bases). V lost 4 bases and J lost 3, with 10 bases in between. CDR1 and CDR2 (germline): MNHEY, SMNVEV (reference sequence). This CDR3 comprises 14 residues.

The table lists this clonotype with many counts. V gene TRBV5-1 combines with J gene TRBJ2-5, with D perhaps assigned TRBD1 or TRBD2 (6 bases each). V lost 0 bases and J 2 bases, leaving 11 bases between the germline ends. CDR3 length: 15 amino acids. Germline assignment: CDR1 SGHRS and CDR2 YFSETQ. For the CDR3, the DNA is TGCGCCAGCAGCTTGGAGGGGGGCCGACAAGAGACCCAGTACTTC. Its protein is CASSLEGGRQETQYF.

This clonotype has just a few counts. The CDR3 region is CASSPGTALEFF. The CDR3 coding sequence is TGTGCCAGCAGTCCTGGGACCGCCTTAGAGTTCTTC. The gene calls are TRBV12-3 or TRBV12-4 and TRBJ2-1; D tentatively reads TRBD1 or TRBD2 (5 bases each). V was cut by 5 bases and J by 14 bases, with 16 bases left in between. The CDR3 is 12 amino acids.

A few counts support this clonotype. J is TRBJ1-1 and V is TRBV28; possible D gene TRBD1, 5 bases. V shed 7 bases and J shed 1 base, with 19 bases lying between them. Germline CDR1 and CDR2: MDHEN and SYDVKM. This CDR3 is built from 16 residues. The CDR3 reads CASIQGLGRKNTEAFF. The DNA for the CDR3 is TGTGCCAGCATCCAGGGCCTGGGACGGAAGAACACTGAAGCTTTCTTT.

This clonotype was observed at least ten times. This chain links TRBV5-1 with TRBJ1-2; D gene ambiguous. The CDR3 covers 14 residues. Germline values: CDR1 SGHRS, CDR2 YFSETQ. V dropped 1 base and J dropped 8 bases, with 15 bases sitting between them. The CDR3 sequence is CASSLKGSVGGYTF. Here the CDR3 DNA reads TGCGCCAGCAGCTTGAAGGGCTCAGTGGGGGGCTACACCTTC.

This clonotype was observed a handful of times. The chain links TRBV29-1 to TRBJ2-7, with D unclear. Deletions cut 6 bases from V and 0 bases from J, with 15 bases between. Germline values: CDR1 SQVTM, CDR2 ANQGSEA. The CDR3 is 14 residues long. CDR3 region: CSVADAVSSYEQYF. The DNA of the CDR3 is TGCAGCGTAGCCGACGCGGTGAGCTCCTACGAGCAGTACTTC.

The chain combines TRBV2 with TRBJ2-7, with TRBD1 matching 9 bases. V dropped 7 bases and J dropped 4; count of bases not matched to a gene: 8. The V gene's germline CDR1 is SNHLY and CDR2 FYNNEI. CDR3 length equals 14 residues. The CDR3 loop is CASNTGGKWYEQYF. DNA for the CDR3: TGTGCCAGCAATACAGGGGGCAAGTGGTACGAGCAGTACTTC.

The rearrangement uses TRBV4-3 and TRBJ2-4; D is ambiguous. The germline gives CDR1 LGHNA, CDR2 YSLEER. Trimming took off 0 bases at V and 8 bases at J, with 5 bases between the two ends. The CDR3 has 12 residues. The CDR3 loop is CASSQDADIQYF. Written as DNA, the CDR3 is TGCGCCAGCAGCCAAGATGCGGACATTCAGTACTTC.

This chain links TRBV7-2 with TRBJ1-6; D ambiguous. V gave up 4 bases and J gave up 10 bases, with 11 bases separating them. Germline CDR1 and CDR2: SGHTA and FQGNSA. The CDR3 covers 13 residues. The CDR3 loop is CASSSGLGSPLHF. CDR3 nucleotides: TGTGCCAGCAGCTCTGGGTTGGGATCACCCCTCCACTTT.

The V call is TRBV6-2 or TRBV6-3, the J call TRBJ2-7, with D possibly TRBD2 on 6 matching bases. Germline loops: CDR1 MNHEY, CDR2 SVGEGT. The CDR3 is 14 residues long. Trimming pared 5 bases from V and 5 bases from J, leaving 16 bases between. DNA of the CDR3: TGTGCCAGCAGTCCGGGACGGGACTGGGACGAGCAGTACTTC. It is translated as CASSPGRDWDEQYF.

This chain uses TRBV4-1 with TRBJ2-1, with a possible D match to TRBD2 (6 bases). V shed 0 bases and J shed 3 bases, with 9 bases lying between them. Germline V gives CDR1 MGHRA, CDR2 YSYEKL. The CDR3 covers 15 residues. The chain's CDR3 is CASSQDRGVYNEQFF. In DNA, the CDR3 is TGCGCCAGCAGCCAAGATCGCGGGGTCTACAATGAGCAGTTCTTC.

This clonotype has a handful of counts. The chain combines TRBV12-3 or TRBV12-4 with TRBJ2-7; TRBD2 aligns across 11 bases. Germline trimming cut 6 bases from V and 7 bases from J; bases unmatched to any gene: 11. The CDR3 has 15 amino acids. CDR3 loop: CASRTSGGSLWEQYF. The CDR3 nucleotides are TGTGCCAGCAGAACTAGCGGGGGCTCCCTCTGGGAGCAGTACTTC.

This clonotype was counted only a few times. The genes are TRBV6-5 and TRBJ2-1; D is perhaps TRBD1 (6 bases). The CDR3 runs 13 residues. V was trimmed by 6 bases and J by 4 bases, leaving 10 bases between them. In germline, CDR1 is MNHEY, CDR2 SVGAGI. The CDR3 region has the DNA TGTGCCAGCAGACTCACAGGGTACAATGAGCAGTTCTTC. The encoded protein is CASRLTGYNEQFF.

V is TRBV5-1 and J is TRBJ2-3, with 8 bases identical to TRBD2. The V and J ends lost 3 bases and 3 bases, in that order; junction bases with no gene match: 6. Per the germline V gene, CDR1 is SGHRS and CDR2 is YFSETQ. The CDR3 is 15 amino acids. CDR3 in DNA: TGCGCCAGCAGCTCGGGACTAGGATTTACAGATACGCAGTATTTT. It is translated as CASSSGLGFTDTQYF.

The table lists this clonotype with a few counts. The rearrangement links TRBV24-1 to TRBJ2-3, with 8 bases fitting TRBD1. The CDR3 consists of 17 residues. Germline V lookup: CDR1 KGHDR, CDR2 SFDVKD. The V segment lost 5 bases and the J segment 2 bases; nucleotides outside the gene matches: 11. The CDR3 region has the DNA TGTGCCACCAGTGGGTCCCCTCGGGACAGGAACACAGATACGCAGTATTTT. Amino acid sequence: CATSGSPRDRNTDTQYF.

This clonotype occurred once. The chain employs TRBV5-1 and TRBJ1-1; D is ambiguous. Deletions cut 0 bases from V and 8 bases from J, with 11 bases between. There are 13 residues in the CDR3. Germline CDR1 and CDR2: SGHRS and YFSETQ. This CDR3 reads CASSLGLVGEAFF. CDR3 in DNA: TGCGCCAGCAGCTTGGGATTAGTGGGGGAAGCTTTCTTT.

CDR3 in DNA: TGTGCCAGCAGGGGACAGGGCGCCTACAATGAGCAGTTCTTC. Amino acid sequence: CASRGQGAYNEQFF. J is TRBJ2-1 and V is TRBV27; 9 nucleotides align to TRBD1. This CDR3 has 14 amino acids. CDR1 is MNHEY, CDR2 SMNVEV, per germline (reference sequence). The V segment lost 6 bases and the J segment 2 bases; nucleotides outside the gene matches: 2.

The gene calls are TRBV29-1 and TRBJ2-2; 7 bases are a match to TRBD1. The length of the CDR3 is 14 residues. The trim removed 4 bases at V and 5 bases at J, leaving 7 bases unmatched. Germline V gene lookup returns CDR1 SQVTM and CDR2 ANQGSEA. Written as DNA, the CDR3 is TGCAGCGTTGGGGACAGAGAATCGACCGGGGAGCTGTTTTTT. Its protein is CSVGDRESTGELFF.

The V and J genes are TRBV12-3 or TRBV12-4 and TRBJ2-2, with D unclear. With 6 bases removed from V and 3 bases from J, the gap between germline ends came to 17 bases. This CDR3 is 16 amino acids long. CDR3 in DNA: TGTGCCAGCAGCCCAGGCCCCAGCCAGGACACCGGGGAGCTGTTTTTT. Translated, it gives CASSPGPSQDTGELFF.

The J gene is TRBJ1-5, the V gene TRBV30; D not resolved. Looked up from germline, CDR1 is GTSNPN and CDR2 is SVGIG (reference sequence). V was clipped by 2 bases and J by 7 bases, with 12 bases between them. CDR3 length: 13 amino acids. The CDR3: CAWSNFDGQPQHF. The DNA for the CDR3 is TGTGCCTGGAGTAATTTCGATGGGCAGCCCCAGCATTTT.

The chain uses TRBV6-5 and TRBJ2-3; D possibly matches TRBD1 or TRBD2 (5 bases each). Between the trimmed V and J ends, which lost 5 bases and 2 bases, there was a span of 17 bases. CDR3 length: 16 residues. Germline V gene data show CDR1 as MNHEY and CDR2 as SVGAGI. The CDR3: CASSPRVWDLTDTQYF. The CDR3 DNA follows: TGTGCCAGCAGTCCACGGGTCTGGGACCTCACAGATACGCAGTATTTT.

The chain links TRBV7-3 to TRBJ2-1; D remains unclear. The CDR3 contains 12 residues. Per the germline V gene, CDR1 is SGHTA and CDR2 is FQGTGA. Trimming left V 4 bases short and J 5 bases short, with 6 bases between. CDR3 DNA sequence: TGTGCCAGCAGCTCGCACGACAATGAGCAGTTCTTC. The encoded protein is CASSSHDNEQFF.

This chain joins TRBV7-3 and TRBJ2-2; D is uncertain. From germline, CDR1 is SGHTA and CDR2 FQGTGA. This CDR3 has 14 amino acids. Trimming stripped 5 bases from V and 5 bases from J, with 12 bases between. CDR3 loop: CASSIGPSTGELFF. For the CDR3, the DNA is TGTGCCAGCAGCATCGGGCCTTCAACCGGGGAGCTGTTTTTT.

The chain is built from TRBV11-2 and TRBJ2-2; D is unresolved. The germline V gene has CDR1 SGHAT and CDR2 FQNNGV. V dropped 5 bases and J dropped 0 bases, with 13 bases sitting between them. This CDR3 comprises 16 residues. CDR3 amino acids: CASSTWQAANTGELFF. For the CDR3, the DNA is TGTGCCAGCAGCACCTGGCAGGCGGCGAACACCGGGGAGCTGTTTTTT.

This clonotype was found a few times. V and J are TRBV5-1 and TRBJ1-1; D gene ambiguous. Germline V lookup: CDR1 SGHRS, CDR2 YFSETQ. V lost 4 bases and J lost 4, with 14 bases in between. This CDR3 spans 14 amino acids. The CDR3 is CASSRGVSGTEAFF. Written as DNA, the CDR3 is TGCGCCAGCAGCAGAGGCGTCTCGGGCACTGAAGCTTTCTTT.

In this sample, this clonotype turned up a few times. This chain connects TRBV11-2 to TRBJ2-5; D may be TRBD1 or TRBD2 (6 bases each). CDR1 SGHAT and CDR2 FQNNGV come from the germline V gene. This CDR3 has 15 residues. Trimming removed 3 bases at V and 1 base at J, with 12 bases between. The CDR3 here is CASSFLRGAQETQYF. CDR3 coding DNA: TGTGCCAGCAGCTTCCTTAGGGGGGCCCAAGAGACCCAGTACTTC.

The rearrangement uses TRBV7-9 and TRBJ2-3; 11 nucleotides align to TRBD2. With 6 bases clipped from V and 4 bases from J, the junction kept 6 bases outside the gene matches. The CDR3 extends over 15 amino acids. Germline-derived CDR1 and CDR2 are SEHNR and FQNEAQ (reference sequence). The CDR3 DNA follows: TGTGCCAGCAGTCCCACACTAGCGGGGGCAGATACGCAGTATTTT. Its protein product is CASSPTLAGADTQYF.

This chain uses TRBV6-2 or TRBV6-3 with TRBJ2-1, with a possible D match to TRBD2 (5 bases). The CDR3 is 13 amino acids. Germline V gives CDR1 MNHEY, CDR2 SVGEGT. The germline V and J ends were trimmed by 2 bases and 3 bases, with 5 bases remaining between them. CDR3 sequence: CASSYEGYNEQFF. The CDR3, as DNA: TGTGCCAGCAGTTACGAGGGCTACAATGAGCAGTTCTTC.

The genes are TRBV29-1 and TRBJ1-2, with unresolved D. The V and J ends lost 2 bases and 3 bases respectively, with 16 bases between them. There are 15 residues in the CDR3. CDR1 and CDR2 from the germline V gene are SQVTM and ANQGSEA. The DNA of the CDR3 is TGCAGCGTTGAAATACCTCTTTCCGGCTACTATGGCTACACCTTC. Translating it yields CSVEIPLSGYYGYTF. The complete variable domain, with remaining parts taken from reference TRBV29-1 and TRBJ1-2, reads SAVISQKPSRDICQRGTSLTIQCQVDSQVTMMFWYRQQPGQSLTLIATANQGSEATYESGFVIDKFPISRPNLTFSTLTVSNMSPEDSSIYLCSVEIPLSGYYGYTFGSGTRLTVV.

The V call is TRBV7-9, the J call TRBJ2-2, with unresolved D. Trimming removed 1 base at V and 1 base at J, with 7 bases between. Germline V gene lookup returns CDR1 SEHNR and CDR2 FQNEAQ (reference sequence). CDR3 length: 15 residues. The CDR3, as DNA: TGTGCCAGCAGCTTAGTTCTCGGGAACACCGGGGAGCTGTTTTTT. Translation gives CASSLVLGNTGELFF.

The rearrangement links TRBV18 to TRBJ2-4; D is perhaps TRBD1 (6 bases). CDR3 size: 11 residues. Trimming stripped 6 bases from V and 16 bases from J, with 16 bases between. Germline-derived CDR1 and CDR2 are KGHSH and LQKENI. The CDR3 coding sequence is TGTGCCAGCTCCCTGGACAGTTCGTACTACTTC. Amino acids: CASSLDSSYYF.